This T cell receptor (beta chain) came from a study of regulatory T cells in long-lasting Graves disease. Library construction for TCR beta used iRepertoire HTBI primers and Arm-PCR of CDR3 regions. From the multiplex PCR reads, TCRdb called clonotypes with MiXCR, one entry per CDR3 protein. Of about 470,000 distinct CDR3 sequences detected, approximately 21% appear once; the ten largest clones hold roughly 7.1%. This clonotype has just a few counts. V was clipped by 4 bases and J by 11 bases; unmatched bases: 11. The CDR3 runs to 15 residues. Germline assignment: CDR1 SGHVS and CDR2 FQNEAQ. Time point in this sample: persistent/refractory GD, antithyroid drugs over 5 years with positive TRAb. After RNA was extracted from PBMCs, the TCR library was made from it.

The TCR comes from a female donor with Graves disease. V is TRBV7-8 and J is TRBJ1-4; 9 nucleotides match TRBD1. The material was peripheral blood mononuclear cells (PBMCs), obtained when the disease was refractory, from a patient treated with antithyroid drugs. The CDR3 here is CASSSPGQGRDKLFF. The CDR3 region has the DNA TGTGCCAGCAGCTCCCCGGGACAGGGAAGAGATAAACTGTTTTTT. The whole variable domain, filled in from reference TRBV7-8 and TRBJ1-4, reads GAGVSQSPRYKVAKRGQDVALRCDPISGHVSLFWYQQALGQGPEFLTYFQNEAQLDKSGLPSDRFFAERPEGSVSTLKIQRTQQEDSAVYLCASSSPGQGRDKLFFGSGTQLSVL.